This entry concerns a single T cell receptor beta chain. Its matching antigen is unknown. The sample originates from a study of T cells after yellow fever vaccination. Study-wide points: Some clonotypes were seen in both the CD4 and the CD8 compartments. These made up a small share and likely arose from convergent recombination. Re-detected after boosting: most primary clones, more than 95% of CD4 and 75% to 90% of CD8.

In TCRdb, the 5' RACE reads were re-called with MiXCR into one record per CDR3 protein. The table records a few hundred thousand distinct CDR3 sequences, 3% to 4.5% of them present only once. Germline CDR1 is LNHDA and CDR2 is SQIVND (reference sequence). There are 16 residues in the CDR3. The V and J ends lost 5 bases and 1 base, in that order; junction bases with no gene match: 8. The J gene is TRBJ1-5, the V gene TRBV19; 7 nucleotides match TRBD1. The clonotype was recovered from a man between 18 and 35 years old who received the YFV17D yellow fever vaccine. Sequencing was performed on PBMCs, taken 5 days after the yellow fever booster vaccination. The CDR3 region is CASSVTGVGSNQPQHF. The DNA for the CDR3 is TGTGCCAGTAGTGTTACAGGGGTCGGGAGCAATCAGCCCCAGCATTTT.